This T cell receptor (beta chain) comes out of a study of shared T cell receptors in the human thymus. Profiled with immunoSEQ multiplex PCR; TCRdb holds only in-frame clones, not every one. Of about 660,000 clones in the sample, 85% to 90% are singletons; the top ten hold around 0.0099%. The CDR3 has 15 amino acids. The germline CDR1 and CDR2 sequences are SGHAT and FQNNGV. Trimming took off 4 bases at V and 3 bases at J, with 14 bases between the two ends. Separately, the same data were catalogued under a study of human thymus T cells. This second study notes: Unrelated people showed highly overlapping thymic repertoires, related research reported.

The sample comprised thymocytes. The V gene is TRBV11-2, the J gene TRBJ2-3; possible D gene TRBD2, 5 bases. The source is a boy under three years old with a congenital heart defect. CDR3 DNA sequence: TGTGCCAGCAGCTCCCGACGGGGATGGACAGATACGCAGTATTTT. It codes for CASSSRRGWTDTQYF.